The clone carrying this TCR beta chain was recorded at least ten times. Full-length variable regions came from constant-region reverse primers plus semi-nested Nested Universal Primer A PCR. TCRdb re-analysed the 5' RACE reads in MiXCR, keeping a single row per CDR3 protein. Here the sample spans tens of thousands of distinct CDR3 sequences, roughly a sixth being singletons. This CDR3 contains 13 residues. In germline, CDR1 is SGHTA, CDR2 FQGNSA. The germline V and J ends were trimmed by 6 bases and 5 bases, with 13 bases remaining between them. The chain couples TRBV7-2 to TRBJ2-5, with D perhaps being TRBD1 or TRBD2 (6 bases each). Sequenced material: naive CD4+ T cells sorted from blood. The subset: naive CD4+ T cells, CD4+CD45RA+CD25-. This TCR was sampled from a female donor with breast cancer. CDR3 DNA: TGTGCCAGCAGTGAGGGGGGCTGGGAGACCCAGTACTTC. Its protein product is CASSEGGWETQYF.